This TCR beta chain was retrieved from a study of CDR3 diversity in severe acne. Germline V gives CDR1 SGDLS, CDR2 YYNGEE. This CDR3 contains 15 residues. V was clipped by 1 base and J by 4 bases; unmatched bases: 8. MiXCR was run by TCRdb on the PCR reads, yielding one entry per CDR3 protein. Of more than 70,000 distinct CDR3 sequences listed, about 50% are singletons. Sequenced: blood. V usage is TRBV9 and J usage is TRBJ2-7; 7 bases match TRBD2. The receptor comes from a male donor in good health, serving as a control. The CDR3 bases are TGTGCCAGCAGCGTATCTCCGGGGGGTCGGTACGAGCAGTACTTC. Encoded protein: CASSVSPGGRYEQYF.